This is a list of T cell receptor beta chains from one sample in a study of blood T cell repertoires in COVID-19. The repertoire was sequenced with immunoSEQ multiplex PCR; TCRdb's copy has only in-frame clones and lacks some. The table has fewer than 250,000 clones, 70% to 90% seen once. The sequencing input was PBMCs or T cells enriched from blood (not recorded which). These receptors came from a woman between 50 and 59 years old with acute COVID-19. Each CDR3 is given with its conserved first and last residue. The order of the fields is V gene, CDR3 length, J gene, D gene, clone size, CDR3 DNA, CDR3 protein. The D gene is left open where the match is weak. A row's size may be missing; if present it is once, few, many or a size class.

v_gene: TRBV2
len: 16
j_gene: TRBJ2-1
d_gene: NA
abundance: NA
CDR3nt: TGTGCCAGCAGTGAAACCCCTGGTCGGTCCTACAATGAGCAGTTCTTC
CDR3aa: CASSETPGRSYNEQFF

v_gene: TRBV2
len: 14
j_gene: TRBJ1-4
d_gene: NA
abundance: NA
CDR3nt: TGTGCCAGCAACGGACTTGCAACTAATGAAAAACTGTTTTTT
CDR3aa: CASNGLATNEKLFF

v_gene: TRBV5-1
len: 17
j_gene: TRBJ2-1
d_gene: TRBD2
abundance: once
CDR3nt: TGCGCCAGCAGCTTGACCCCCCTAGCGGGGGGGATCAATGAGCAGTTCTTC
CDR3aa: CASSLTPLAGGINEQFF

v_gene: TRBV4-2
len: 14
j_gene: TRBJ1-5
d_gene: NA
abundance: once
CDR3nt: TGTGCCAGCAGCCCGCCTGGGCGCAATCAGCCCCAGCATTTT
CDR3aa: CASSPPGRNQPQHF

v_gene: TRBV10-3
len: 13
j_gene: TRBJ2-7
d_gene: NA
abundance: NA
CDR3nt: TGTGCCATCAGTGAGTCGGCAGTCTACGAGCAGTACTTC
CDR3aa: CAISESAVYEQYF

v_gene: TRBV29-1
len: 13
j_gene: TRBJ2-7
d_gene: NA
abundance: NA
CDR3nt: TGCAGCGTTGAGGGGGGACGGTCCTACGAGCAGTACTTC
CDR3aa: CSVEGGRSYEQYF

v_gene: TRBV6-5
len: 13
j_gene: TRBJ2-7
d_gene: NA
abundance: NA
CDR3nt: TGTGCCAGCCGCACCTCAGGGGTCGGCGAGCAGTACTTC
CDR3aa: CASRTSGVGEQYF

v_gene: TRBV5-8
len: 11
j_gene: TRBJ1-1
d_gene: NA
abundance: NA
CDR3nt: TGTGCCAGCAGCTTGACAGATGAAGCTTTCTTT
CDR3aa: CASSLTDEAFF

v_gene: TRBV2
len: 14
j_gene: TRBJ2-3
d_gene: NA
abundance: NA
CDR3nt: TGTGCCAGCAGTCCTCCGTACGGGGGGCACGCGCCGTATTTT
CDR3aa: CASSPPYGGHAPYF

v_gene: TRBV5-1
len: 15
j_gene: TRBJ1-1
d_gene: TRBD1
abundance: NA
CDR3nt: TGCGCCAGCAGCAGTGGACAGGGGGTGAACACTGAAGCTTTCTTT
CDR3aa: CASSSGQGVNTEAFF

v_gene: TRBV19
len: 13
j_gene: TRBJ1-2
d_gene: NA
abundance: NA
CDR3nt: TGTGCCAGTAGGAAGACAGCGAACTATGGCTACACCTTC
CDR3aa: CASRKTANYGYTF

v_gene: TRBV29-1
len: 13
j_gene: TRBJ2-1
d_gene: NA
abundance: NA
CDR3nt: TGCAGCGTTTCACGCGTCCCCTGGAATGAGCAGTTCTTC
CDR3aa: CSVSRVPWNEQFF

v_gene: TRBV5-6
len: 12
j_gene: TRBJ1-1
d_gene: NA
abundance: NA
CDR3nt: TGTGCCAGCAGCCGGGGGGGCGGTGAAGCTTTCTTT
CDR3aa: CASSRGGGEAFF

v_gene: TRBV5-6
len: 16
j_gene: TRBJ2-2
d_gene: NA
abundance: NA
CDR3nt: TGTGCCAGCAGCGGAGTCAGCCTCCCGAACACCGGGGAGCTGTTTTTT
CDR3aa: CASSGVSLPNTGELFF

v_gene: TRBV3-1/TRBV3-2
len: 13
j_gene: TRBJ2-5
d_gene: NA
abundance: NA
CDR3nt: TGTGCCAGCAGCCAAGACAGGTCGCAGACCCAGTACTTC
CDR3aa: CASSQDRSQTQYF

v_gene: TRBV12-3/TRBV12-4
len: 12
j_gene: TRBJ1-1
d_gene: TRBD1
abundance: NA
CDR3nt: TGTGCCAGCAGCACACAGGGGCATGAAGCTTTCTTT
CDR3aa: CASSTQGHEAFF

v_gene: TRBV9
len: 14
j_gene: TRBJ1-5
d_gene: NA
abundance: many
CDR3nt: TGTGCCAGCAGCGTAGACGACAGACGTCAGCCCCAGCATTTT
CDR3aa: CASSVDDRRQPQHF

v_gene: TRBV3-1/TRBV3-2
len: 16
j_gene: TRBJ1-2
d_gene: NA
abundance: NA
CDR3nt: TGTGCCAGCAGCCCAGCCCTGGGACAAAAATTCTATGGCTACACCTTC
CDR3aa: CASSPALGQKFYGYTF

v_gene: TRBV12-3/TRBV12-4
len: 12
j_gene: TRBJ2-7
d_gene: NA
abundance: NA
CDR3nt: TGTGCCAGCAAATTATACGGGTACGAGCAGTACTTC
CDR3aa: CASKLYGYEQYF

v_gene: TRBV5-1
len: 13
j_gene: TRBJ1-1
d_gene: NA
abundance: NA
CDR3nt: TGCGCCAGCAGCAGGGACAAGAACACTGAAGCTTTCTTT
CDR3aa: CASSRDKNTEAFF

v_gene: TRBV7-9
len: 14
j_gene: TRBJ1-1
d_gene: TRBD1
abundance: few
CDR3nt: TGTGCCAGCAGCTCCGAGGGGGCTTGGACTGAAGCTTTCTTT
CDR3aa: CASSSEGAWTEAFF

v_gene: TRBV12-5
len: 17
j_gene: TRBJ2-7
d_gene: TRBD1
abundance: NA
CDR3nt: TGTGCTAGTGGTACCGGACAGGGGTTGGTAGCCGGCTACGAGCAGTACTTC
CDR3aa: CASGTGQGLVAGYEQYF

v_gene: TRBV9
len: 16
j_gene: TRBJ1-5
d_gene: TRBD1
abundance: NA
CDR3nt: TGTGCCAGCAGCGTACCGACAGGGTATAGCAATCAGCCCCAGCATTTT
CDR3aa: CASSVPTGYSNQPQHF

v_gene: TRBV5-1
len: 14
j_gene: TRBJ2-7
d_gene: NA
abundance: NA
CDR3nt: TGCGCCAGCAGTTTCGAGCGACCGGGGGTCGAGCAGTACTTC
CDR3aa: CASSFERPGVEQYF

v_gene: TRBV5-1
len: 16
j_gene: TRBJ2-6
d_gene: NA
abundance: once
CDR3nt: TGCGCCAGCAGCTTGAACCCGAGCTCTGGGGCCAACGTCCTGACTTTC
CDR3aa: CASSLNPSSGANVLTF

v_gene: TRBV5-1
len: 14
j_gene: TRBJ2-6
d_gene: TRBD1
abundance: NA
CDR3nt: TGCGCCAGCAGTCCAGGGACAGGACACAACGTCCTGACTTTC
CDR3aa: CASSPGTGHNVLTF

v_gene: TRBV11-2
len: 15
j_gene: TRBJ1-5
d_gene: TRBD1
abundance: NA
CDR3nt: TGTGCCAGCAGCCTTGGGGACAGGGAGGATCAGCCCCAGCATTTT
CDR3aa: CASSLGDREDQPQHF

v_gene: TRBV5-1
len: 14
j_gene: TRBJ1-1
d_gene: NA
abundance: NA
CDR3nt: TGCGCCAGCAGCTTGGCTCTATCGAACACTGAAGCTTTCTTT
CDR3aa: CASSLALSNTEAFF

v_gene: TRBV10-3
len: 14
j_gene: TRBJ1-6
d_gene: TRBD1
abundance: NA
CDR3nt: TGTGCCTCTAGCAACAACAGGGGAGATTCACCCCTCCACTTT
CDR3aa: CASSNNRGDSPLHF

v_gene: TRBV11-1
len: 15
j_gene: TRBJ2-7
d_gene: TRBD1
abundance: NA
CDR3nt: TGTGCCAGCAGCCTATTGACAGGGGGATCCGGCGAGCAGTACTTC
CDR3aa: CASSLLTGGSGEQYF

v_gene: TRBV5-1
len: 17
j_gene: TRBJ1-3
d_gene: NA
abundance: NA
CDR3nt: TGCGCCAGCAGCTTGGAGTTAACCGGGGGCTCTGGAAACACCATATATTTT
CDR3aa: CASSLELTGGSGNTIYF

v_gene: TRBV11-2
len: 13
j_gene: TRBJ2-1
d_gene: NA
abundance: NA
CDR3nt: TGTGCCAGCAGCTTGGTAGCATACAATGAGCAGTTCTTC
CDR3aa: CASSLVAYNEQFF

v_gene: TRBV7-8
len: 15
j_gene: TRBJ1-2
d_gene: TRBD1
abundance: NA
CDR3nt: TGTGCCAGCAGCCCTTCCGGACAGGCCCGGGGTGGCTACACCTTC
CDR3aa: CASSPSGQARGGYTF

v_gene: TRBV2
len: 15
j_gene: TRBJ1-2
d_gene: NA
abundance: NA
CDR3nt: TGTGCCAGCAGTCCCTCGCGGCAGACCCGTTTTTCCTACACCTTC
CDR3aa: CASSPSRQTRFSYTF

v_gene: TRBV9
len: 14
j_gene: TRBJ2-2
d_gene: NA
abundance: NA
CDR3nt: TGTGCCAGCAGCGTAGGTATCGACACCGGGGAGCTGTTTTTT
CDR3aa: CASSVGIDTGELFF

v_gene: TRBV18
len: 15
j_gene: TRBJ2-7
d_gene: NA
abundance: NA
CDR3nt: TGTGCCAGCTCACCACCTCTCGCAGGGGCGAGCGAGCAGTACTTC
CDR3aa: CASSPPLAGASEQYF

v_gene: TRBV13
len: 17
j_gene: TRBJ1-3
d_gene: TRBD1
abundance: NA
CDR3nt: TGTGCCAGCAGCGGTTACAGGGGGTCGAGCTCTGGAAACACCATATATTTT
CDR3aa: CASSGYRGSSSGNTIYF

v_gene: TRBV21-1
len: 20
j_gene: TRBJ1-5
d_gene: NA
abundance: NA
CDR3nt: TGTGCCAGCAGCATTTCAGTCATTTGGACTGTCGGAGGGAGCAATCAGCCCCAGCATTTT
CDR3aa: CASSISVIWTVGGSNQPQHF

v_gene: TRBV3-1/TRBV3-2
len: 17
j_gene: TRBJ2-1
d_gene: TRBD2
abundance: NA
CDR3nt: TGTGCCAGCAGCCAAGATGGGGAGGGACGGCACTACAATGAGCAGTTCTTC
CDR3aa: CASSQDGEGRHYNEQFF